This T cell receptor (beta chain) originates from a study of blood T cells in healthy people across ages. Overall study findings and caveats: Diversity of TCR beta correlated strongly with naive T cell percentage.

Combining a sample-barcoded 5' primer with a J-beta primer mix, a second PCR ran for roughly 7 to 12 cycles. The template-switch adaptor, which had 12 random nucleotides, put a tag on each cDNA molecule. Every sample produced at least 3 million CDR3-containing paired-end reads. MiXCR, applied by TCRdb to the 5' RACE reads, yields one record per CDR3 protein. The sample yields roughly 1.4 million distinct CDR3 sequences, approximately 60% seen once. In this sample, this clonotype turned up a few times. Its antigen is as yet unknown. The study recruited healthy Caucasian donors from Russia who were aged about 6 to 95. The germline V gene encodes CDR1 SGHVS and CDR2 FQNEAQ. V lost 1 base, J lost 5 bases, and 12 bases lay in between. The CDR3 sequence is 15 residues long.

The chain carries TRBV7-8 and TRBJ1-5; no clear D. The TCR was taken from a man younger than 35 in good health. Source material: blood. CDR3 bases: TGTGCCAGCAGCTTAGGCGGTGAAGGGTATCAGCCCCAGCATTTT. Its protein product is CASSLGGEGYQPQHF.